Listed below are T cell receptor beta chains from one sample, sequenced in a study of blood T cell repertoires in COVID-19. Repertoires were generated with immunoSEQ multiplex PCR, while TCRdb's copy carries only in-frame clones and drops some. The table lists about 180,000 clones, approximately 88% of them singletons. Material: peripheral blood. The receptors come from a woman between 40 and 50 years old with COVID-19, enrolled during active disease. CDR3s include the opening cysteine and the closing phenylalanine or tryptophan. The D gene is left open where the match is weak. Some rows have no size entry. The others give once, few or many, or a class for an expanded clone.

v_call: TRBV19; clone_size: once; j_call: TRBJ1-2; d_call: NA; cdr3_length: 15; cdr3_nt: TGTGCCAGTAGTGACGAGCGGGGGCGATCCTATGGCTACACCTTC; cdr3_aa: CASSDERGRSYGYTF
v_call: TRBV6-5; clone_size: NA; j_call: TRBJ1-5; d_call: TRBD1; cdr3_length: 13; cdr3_nt: TGTGCCAGCAGTCGACAGGGGAATCAGCCCCAGCATTTT; cdr3_aa: CASSRQGNQPQHF
v_call: TRBV5-1; clone_size: NA; j_call: TRBJ1-6; d_call: NA; cdr3_length: 13; cdr3_nt: TGCGCCAGCAGCTTCCGGGGTATTTCACCCCTCCACTTT; cdr3_aa: CASSFRGISPLHF
v_call: TRBV12-3/TRBV12-4; clone_size: NA; j_call: TRBJ2-7; d_call: NA; cdr3_length: 13; cdr3_nt: TGTGCCAGCAGTTTTGGGTCCGGGAACGAGCAGTACTTC; cdr3_aa: CASSFGSGNEQYF
v_call: TRBV5-1; clone_size: NA; j_call: TRBJ2-2; d_call: TRBD1; cdr3_length: 16; cdr3_nt: TGCGCCAGCAGGCCCGACAGGGAAGGTCGCACCGGGGAGCTGTTTTTT; cdr3_aa: CASRPDREGRTGELFF
v_call: TRBV25-1; clone_size: NA; j_call: TRBJ2-2; d_call: NA; cdr3_length: 15; cdr3_nt: TGTGCCAGCCACAGGGAAACAGGGAACACCGGGGAGCTGTTTTTT; cdr3_aa: CASHRETGNTGELFF
v_call: TRBV9; clone_size: NA; j_call: TRBJ2-1; d_call: NA; cdr3_length: 17; cdr3_nt: TGTGCCAGCAGCGTGGGCCCTGGTGGTACAAGCAGGAATGAGCAGTTCTTC; cdr3_aa: CASSVGPGGTSRNEQFF
v_call: TRBV6-5; clone_size: NA; j_call: TRBJ1-1; d_call: NA; cdr3_length: 15; cdr3_nt: TGTGCCAGCAGTTACTCGTCGGGGTGGAACACTGAAGCTTTCTTT; cdr3_aa: CASSYSSGWNTEAFF
v_call: TRBV6-5; clone_size: NA; j_call: TRBJ1-1; d_call: TRBD1; cdr3_length: 16; cdr3_nt: TGTGCCAGCAGTTACTCGGACAGGGGGCGTTCGGCCGAAGCTTTCTTT; cdr3_aa: CASSYSDRGRSAEAFF
v_call: TRBV19; clone_size: NA; j_call: TRBJ1-1; d_call: NA; cdr3_length: 13; cdr3_nt: TGTGCCAGTAATCGACAGGCAAACACTGAAGCTTTCTTT; cdr3_aa: CASNRQANTEAFF
v_call: TRBV15; clone_size: NA; j_call: TRBJ2-3; d_call: NA; cdr3_length: 12; cdr3_nt: TGTGCCACCAGCCGCGGGACAGATACGCAGTATTTT; cdr3_aa: CATSRGTDTQYF
v_call: TRBV5-1; clone_size: NA; j_call: TRBJ2-5; d_call: NA; cdr3_length: 16; cdr3_nt: TGCGCCAGCAGCTCCTCCTCTATCCGGGGAGGGGGGACCCAGTACTTC; cdr3_aa: CASSSSSIRGGGTQYF
v_call: TRBV24-1; clone_size: NA; j_call: TRBJ1-6; d_call: NA; cdr3_length: 14; cdr3_nt: TGTGCCACCAGTGATTCCCGAGGGAATTCACCCCTCCACTTT; cdr3_aa: CATSDSRGNSPLHF
v_call: TRBV6-5; clone_size: once; j_call: TRBJ1-5; d_call: NA; cdr3_length: 14; cdr3_nt: TGTGCCAGCAACCCCACCACCAGGAATCAGCCCCAGCATTTT; cdr3_aa: CASNPTTRNQPQHF
v_call: TRBV18; clone_size: NA; j_call: TRBJ2-7; d_call: TRBD1; cdr3_length: 19; cdr3_nt: TGTGCCAGCTCACCACTTAGCCTGCGCCGGGACAGGTTACACTACGAGCAGTACTTC; cdr3_aa: CASSPLSLRRDRLHYEQYF
v_call: TRBV29-1; clone_size: NA; j_call: TRBJ1-4; d_call: NA; cdr3_length: 15; cdr3_nt: TGCAGCGTTGAAGGGGTGCGGGGGAATAGCGAAAAACTGTTTTTT; cdr3_aa: CSVEGVRGNSEKLFF
v_call: TRBV12-5; clone_size: NA; j_call: TRBJ2-1; d_call: NA; cdr3_length: 13; cdr3_nt: TGTGCTAGTGGTTTGTTCCCCTCCGAGGAGCAGTTCTTC; cdr3_aa: CASGLFPSEEQFF
v_call: TRBV11-2; clone_size: NA; j_call: TRBJ1-1; d_call: TRBD1; cdr3_length: 15; cdr3_nt: TGTGCCAGCAGCTTAGATATCGGGACAGTCACTGAAGCTTTCTTT; cdr3_aa: CASSLDIGTVTEAFF
v_call: TRBV19; clone_size: NA; j_call: TRBJ2-1; d_call: TRBD2; cdr3_length: 16; cdr3_nt: TGTGCCAGTAGTATTGGGCTAGCGGGAGTGCACAATGAGCAGTTCTTC; cdr3_aa: CASSIGLAGVHNEQFF
v_call: TRBV12-3/TRBV12-4; clone_size: NA; j_call: TRBJ1-5; d_call: NA; cdr3_length: 11; cdr3_nt: TGTGCCAGCAGTCCGGGGGGGCCCCAGCATTTT; cdr3_aa: CASSPGGPQHF
v_call: TRBV11-2; clone_size: NA; j_call: TRBJ2-5; d_call: NA; cdr3_length: 14; cdr3_nt: TGTGCCAGCAGCCCCCGGACTACTGGAGAGACCCAGTACTTC; cdr3_aa: CASSPRTTGETQYF
v_call: TRBV28; clone_size: NA; j_call: TRBJ2-1; d_call: TRBD2; cdr3_length: 16; cdr3_nt: TGTGCCAGCAGGCCCCCCCTGGGCGGGAGTTGGGATGAGCAGTTCTTC; cdr3_aa: CASRPPLGGSWDEQFF
v_call: TRBV11-3; clone_size: NA; j_call: TRBJ2-2; d_call: NA; cdr3_length: 16; cdr3_nt: TGTGCCAGCAGCTTAGGGTTACAGAGGGACACCGGGGAGCTGTTTTTT; cdr3_aa: CASSLGLQRDTGELFF
v_call: TRBV19; clone_size: NA; j_call: TRBJ1-2; d_call: NA; cdr3_length: 14; cdr3_nt: TGTGCCAGTAGTATGAGGGAAGCGTTCTATGGCTACACCTTC; cdr3_aa: CASSMREAFYGYTF
v_call: TRBV5-4; clone_size: NA; j_call: TRBJ1-6; d_call: TRBD1; cdr3_length: 16; cdr3_nt: TGTGCCAGCAGCGGGGACAGGAGCTCCTATAATTCACCCCTCCACTTT; cdr3_aa: CASSGDRSSYNSPLHF
v_call: TRBV14; clone_size: NA; j_call: TRBJ2-7; d_call: NA; cdr3_length: 15; cdr3_nt: TGTGCCAGCAGCCAAACCTTCCTTCAGGGCTACGAGCAGTACTTC; cdr3_aa: CASSQTFLQGYEQYF
v_call: TRBV15; clone_size: NA; j_call: TRBJ2-4; d_call: NA; cdr3_length: 15; cdr3_nt: TGTGCCACCAGCACTCCCCCTAGGGCCAAAAACATTCAGTACTTC; cdr3_aa: CATSTPPRAKNIQYF
v_call: TRBV5-1; clone_size: NA; j_call: TRBJ1-4; d_call: NA; cdr3_length: 16; cdr3_nt: TGCGCCAGCACCCCTTGGGGGCCTGCAACTAATGAAAAACTGTTTTTT; cdr3_aa: CASTPWGPATNEKLFF
v_call: TRBV14; clone_size: many; j_call: TRBJ1-2; d_call: NA; cdr3_length: 13; cdr3_nt: TGTGCCAGCAGCCAAGCCAGGTCCTATGGCTACACCTTC; cdr3_aa: CASSQARSYGYTF
v_call: TRBV19; clone_size: NA; j_call: TRBJ1-2; d_call: NA; cdr3_length: 15; cdr3_nt: TGTGCCAGCCGACCAGGACAGAATCTTAACTATGGCTACACCTTC; cdr3_aa: CASRPGQNLNYGYTF
v_call: TRBV27; clone_size: NA; j_call: TRBJ1-1; d_call: NA; cdr3_length: 14; cdr3_nt: TGTGCCAGCAGCCGTGGGGGGGTGAAGGGTGAAGCTTTCTTT; cdr3_aa: CASSRGGVKGEAFF
v_call: TRBV6-5; clone_size: NA; j_call: TRBJ1-6; d_call: TRBD1; cdr3_length: 13; cdr3_nt: TGTGCCAGCAAGGGACAGGGAAATTCACCCCTCCACTTT; cdr3_aa: CASKGQGNSPLHF
v_call: TRBV18; clone_size: NA; j_call: TRBJ2-2; d_call: TRBD1; cdr3_length: 16; cdr3_nt: TGTGCCAGCTCAGCCGGGACAGGGGGGACCACCGGGGAGCTGTTTTTT; cdr3_aa: CASSAGTGGTTGELFF
v_call: TRBV6-4; clone_size: NA; j_call: TRBJ2-3; d_call: TRBD2; cdr3_length: 15; cdr3_nt: TGTGCCAGCAGTGAAACTAGCGGGAGGGCAGATACGCAGTATTTT; cdr3_aa: CASSETSGRADTQYF